This T cell receptor beta chain was identified during a study of shared clonotypes between healthy human individuals. This clone was detected only once. The CDR3 has 14 amino acids. The germline V gene has CDR1 MNHEY and CDR2 SMNVEV (reference sequence). The V end was cut by 0 bases, the J end by 6 bases, with 12 bases between. Several immunoSEQ 96-well plates shared each subset's DNA, each plate a replicate. Template amounts of 250 to 350 ng DNA, some 30,000 T cell genomes, were employed in unsorted PBMC replicate PCRs. Sequencing of unsorted PBMC DNA was carried out using ten immunoSEQ deep assay plates. How the authors handled the data: Junction-only sequences without quality scores were provided by ImmunoSEQ, so filtering was different. Only in-frame clones appear in the TCRdb table, and some are missing; sequencing was by immunoSEQ multiplex PCR. V and J calls plus clone size are reproduced from that table; the DNA served to infer D and trimming. In the table there are approximately 470,000 clones, over 70% of which are singletons.

The specimen sequenced was PBMCs. V is TRBV27 and J is TRBJ2-7; D may be TRBD1 (6 bases). The sequence was obtained from a woman aged 40-49 years in good health. Some clones in this sample may be carry-over from other donors' samples. The CDR3 reads CASSLSGTQIEQYF. For the CDR3, the DNA is TGTGCCAGCAGTTTATCCGGGACACAAATCGAGCAGTACTTC.